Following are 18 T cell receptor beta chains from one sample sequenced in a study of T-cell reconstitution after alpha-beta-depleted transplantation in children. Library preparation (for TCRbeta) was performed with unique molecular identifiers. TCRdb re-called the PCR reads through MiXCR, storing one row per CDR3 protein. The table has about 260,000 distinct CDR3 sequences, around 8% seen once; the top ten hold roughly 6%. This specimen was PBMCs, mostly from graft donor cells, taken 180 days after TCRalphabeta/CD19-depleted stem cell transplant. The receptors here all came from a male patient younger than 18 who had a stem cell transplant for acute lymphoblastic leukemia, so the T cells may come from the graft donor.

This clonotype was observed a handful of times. CDR3 sequence (DNA): TGTGCCAGCAGCCAAGGGGGACAGCCCTTCACAGATACGCAGTATTTT. It yields the protein CASSQGGQPFTDTQYF. V usage is TRBV4-2 and J usage is TRBJ2-3, with 7 positions matching TRBD1. After removal of 1 base from V and 2 bases from J, the junction contained 6 bases not matched to a gene. Germline V gives CDR1 LGHNA, CDR2 YNFKEQ. The CDR3 contains 16 residues.

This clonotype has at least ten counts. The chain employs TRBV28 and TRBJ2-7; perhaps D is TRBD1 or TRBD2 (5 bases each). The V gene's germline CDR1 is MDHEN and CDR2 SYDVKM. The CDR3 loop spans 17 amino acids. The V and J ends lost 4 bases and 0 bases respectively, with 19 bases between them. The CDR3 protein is CASSYATGTPSSYEQYF. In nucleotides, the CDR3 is TGTGCCAGCAGTTACGCGACCGGGACCCCTAGCTCCTACGAGCAGTACTTC.

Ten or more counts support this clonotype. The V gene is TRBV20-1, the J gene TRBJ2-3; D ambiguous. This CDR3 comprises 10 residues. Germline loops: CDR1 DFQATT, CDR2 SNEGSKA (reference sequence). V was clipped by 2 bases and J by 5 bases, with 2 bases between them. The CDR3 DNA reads TGCAGTGCTAGAAAAGATACGCAGTATTTT. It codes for CSARKDTQYF.

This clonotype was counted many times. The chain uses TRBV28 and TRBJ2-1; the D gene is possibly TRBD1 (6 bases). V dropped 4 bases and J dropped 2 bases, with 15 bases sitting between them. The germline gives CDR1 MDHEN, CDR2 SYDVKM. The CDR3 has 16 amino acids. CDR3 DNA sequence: TGTGCCAGCAGTTCCCCTTGGACAGCTACCTACAATGAGCAGTTCTTC. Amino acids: CASSSPWTATYNEQFF. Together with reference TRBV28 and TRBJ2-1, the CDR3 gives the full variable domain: DVKVTQSSRYLVKRTGEKVFLECVQDMDHENMFWYRQDPGLGLRLIYFSYDVKMKEKGDIPEGYSVSREKKERFSLILESASTNQTSMYLCASSSPWTATYNEQFFGPGTRLTVL.

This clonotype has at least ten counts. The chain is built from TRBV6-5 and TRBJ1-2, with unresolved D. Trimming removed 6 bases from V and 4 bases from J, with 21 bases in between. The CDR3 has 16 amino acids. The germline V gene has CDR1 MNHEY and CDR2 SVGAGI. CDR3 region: CASSIIGGPGGYGYTF. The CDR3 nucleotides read TGTGCCAGCAGCATCATTGGCGGCCCGGGTGGCTATGGCTACACCTTC.

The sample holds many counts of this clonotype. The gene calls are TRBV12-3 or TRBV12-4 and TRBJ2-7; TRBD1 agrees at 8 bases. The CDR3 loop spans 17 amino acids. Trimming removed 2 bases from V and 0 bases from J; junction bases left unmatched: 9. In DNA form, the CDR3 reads TGTGCCAGCAGTTTAATAATAGGGGACAGGAGCTCCTACGAGCAGTACTTC. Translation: CASSLIIGDRSSYEQYF.

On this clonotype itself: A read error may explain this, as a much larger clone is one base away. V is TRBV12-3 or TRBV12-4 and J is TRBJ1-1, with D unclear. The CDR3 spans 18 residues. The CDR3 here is CAISLGRPAGQMNTEAFF. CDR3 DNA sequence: TGTGCCATCAGTTTAGGAAGGCCCGCGGGTCAAATGAACACTGAAGCTTTCTTT.

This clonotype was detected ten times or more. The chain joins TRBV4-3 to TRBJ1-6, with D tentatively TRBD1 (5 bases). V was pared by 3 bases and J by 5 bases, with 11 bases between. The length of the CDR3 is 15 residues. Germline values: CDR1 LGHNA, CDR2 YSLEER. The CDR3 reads CASSHGGNHNSPLHF. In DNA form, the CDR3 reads TGCGCCAGCAGCCACGGGGGTAATCATAATTCACCCCTCCACTTT.

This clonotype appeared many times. DNA of the CDR3: TGCGCCAGCAGCTTGGAACGGACAGGGGTTTACGAGCAGTACTTC. It is translated as CASSLERTGVYEQYF. The rearrangement links TRBV5-1 to TRBJ2-7, with TRBD1 identical over 9 bases. Germline assignment: CDR1 SGHRS and CDR2 YFSETQ. V gave up 0 bases and J gave up 4 bases; unmatched junction bases: 5. The CDR3 is 15 residues long.

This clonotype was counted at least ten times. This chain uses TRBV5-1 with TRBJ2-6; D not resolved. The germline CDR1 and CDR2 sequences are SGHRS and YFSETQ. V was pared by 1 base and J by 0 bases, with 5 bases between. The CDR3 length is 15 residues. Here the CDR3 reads CASSLKRSGANVLTF. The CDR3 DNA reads TGCGCCAGCAGCTTGAAACGCTCTGGGGCCAACGTCCTGACTTTC. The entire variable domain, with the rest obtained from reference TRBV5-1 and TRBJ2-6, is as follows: KAGVTQTPRYLIKTRGQQVTLSCSPISGHRSVSWYQQTPGQGLQFLFEYFSETQRNKGNFPGRFSGRQFSNSRSEMNVSTLELGDSALYLCASSLKRSGANVLTFGAGSRLTVL.

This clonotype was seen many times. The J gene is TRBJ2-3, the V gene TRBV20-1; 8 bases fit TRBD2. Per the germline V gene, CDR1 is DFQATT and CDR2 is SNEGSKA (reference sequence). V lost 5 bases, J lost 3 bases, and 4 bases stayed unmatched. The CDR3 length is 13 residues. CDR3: CSAPGLGTDTQYF. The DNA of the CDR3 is TGCAGTGCTCCGGGACTAGGGACAGATACGCAGTATTTT.

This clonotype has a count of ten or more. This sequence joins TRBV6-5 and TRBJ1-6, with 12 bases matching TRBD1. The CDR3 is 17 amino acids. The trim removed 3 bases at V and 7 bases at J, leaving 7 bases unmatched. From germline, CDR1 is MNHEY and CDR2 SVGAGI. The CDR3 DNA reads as TGTGCCAGCAGTTATTCGGGACAGGGGGCTTCCAATTCACCCCTCCACTTT. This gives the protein CASSYSGQGASNSPLHF.

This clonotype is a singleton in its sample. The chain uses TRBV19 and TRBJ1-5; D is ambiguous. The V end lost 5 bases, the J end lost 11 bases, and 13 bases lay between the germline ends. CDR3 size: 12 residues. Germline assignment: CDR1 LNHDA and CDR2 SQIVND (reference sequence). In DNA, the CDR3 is TGTGCCAGTAGTTTCCGCCATCGGGCCCAGCATTTT. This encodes CASSFRHRAQHF. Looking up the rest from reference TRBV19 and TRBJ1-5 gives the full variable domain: DGGITQSPKYLFRKEGQNVTLSCEQNLNHDAMYWYRQDPGQGLRLIYYSQIVNDFQKGDIAEGYSVSREKKESFPLTVTSAQKNPTAFYLCASSFRHRAQHFGDGTRLSIL.

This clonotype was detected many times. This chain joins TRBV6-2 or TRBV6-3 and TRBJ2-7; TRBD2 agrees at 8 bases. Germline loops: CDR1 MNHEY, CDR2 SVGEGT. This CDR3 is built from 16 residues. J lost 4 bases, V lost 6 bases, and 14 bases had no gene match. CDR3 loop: CASRVSSPGTRYEQYF. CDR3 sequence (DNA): TGTGCCAGCAGGGTCTCGTCACCCGGGACTAGATACGAGCAGTACTTC.

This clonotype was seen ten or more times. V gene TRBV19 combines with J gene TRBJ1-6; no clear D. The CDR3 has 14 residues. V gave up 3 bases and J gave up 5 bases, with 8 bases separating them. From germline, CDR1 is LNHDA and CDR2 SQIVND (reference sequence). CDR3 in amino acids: CASSIQPDNSPLHF. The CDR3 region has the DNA TGTGCCAGTAGTATCCAGCCTGATAATTCACCCCTCCACTTT.

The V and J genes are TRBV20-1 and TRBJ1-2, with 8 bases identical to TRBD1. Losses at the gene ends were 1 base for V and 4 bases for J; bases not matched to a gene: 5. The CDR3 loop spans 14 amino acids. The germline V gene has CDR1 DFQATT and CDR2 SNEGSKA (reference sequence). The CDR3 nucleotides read TGCAGTGCTAGAGTTACAGGGGGTGGCTATGGCTACACCTTC. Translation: CSARVTGGGYGYTF.

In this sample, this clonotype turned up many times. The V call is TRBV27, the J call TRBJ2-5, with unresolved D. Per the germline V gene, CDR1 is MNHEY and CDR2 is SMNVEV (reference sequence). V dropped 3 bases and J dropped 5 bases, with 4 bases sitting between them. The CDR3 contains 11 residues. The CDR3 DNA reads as TGTGCCAGCAGTTTCTGGGAGACCCAGTACTTC. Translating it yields CASSFWETQYF.

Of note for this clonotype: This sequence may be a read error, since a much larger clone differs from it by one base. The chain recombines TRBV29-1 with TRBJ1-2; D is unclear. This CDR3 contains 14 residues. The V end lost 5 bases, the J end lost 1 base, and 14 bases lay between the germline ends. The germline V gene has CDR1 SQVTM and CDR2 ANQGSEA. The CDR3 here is CSVSRTTLNYGYTF. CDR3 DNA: TGCAGCGTTTCTAGGACTACTCTTAACTATGGCTACACCTTC.